Following are 30 T cell receptor beta chains from one sample sequenced in a study of T-cell memory formation after mild COVID-19. One entry per CDR3 protein results from TCRdb running MiXCR on the 5' RACE reads. Of 270,000 or so distinct CDR3 sequences listed, approximately 16% were seen once; the top ten hold around a fifth. The sequencing sample was made of PBMCs or a T cell subset sorted from them (not recorded which). These receptors all stem from a man between 18 and 35 years old who had mild COVID-19 (a few samples of this study predate the infection). Cell type and time point are not known.

This clonotype has just a few counts. This chain links TRBV15 with TRBJ2-7, with TRBD1 matching over 9 bases. Germline-derived CDR1 and CDR2 are LNHNV and YYDKDF (reference sequence). The CDR3 has 15 amino acids. Trimming took 2 bases from V and 2 from J; bases not matched to a gene: 4. The CDR3 reads CATSRMDRGPYEQYF. The CDR3 region has the DNA TGTGCCACCAGCAGAATGGACAGGGGCCCCTACGAGCAGTACTTC.

This clonotype has a handful of counts. This chain uses TRBV5-5 with TRBJ2-7; D possibly corresponds to TRBD1 (6 bases). Germline assignment: CDR1 SGHKS and CDR2 YYEKEE (reference sequence). V was pared by 4 bases and J by 3 bases, with 17 bases between. The CDR3 contains 15 residues. CDR3 sequence: CASSPRGGGFYEQYF. The CDR3 region has the DNA TGTGCCAGCAGCCCCAGAGGGGGTGGTTTCTACGAGCAGTACTTC.

The sample holds a few counts of this clonotype. The rearrangement uses TRBV28 and TRBJ2-5; possible D gene TRBD2, 6 bases. V lost 7 bases, J lost 6 bases, and 18 bases lay in between. The CDR3 loop spans 14 amino acids. From germline, CDR1 is MDHEN and CDR2 SYDVKM. CDR3 region: CASTPGSGGQTQYF. The CDR3 DNA follows: TGTGCCAGCACTCCAGGGTCCGGGGGACAGACCCAGTACTTC.

The V call is TRBV4-1, the J call TRBJ2-1; D ambiguous. CDR1 is MGHRA, CDR2 YSYEKL, per germline. The CDR3 runs 11 residues. Trimming pared 4 bases from V and 8 bases from J, leaving 6 bases between. The CDR3 protein is CASSLIDEQFF. The CDR3, as DNA: TGCGCCAGCAGCCTCATAGATGAGCAGTTCTTC.

The V gene is TRBV7-2, the J gene TRBJ1-2; no firm D call. Germline CDR1 reads SGHTA; CDR2 reads FQGNSA. V was clipped by 7 bases and J by 2 bases, with 17 bases between them. This CDR3 comprises 15 residues. The CDR3 sequence: CASTTGEGDNYGYTF. The CDR3, as DNA: TGTGCCAGCACCACTGGGGAGGGAGACAACTATGGCTACACCTTC.

This clonotype was seen at least ten times. The rearrangement joins TRBV12-3 or TRBV12-4 to TRBJ2-1; 15 bases agree with TRBD2. CDR3 length: 14 amino acids. The V gene end was trimmed by 6 bases and the J gene end by 10 bases; junction bases not matched to a gene: 4. The CDR3 DNA sequence: TGTGCCAGCAGGGTAGGGACTAGCGGGGGGGAGCAGTTCTTC. Protein product: CASRVGTSGGEQFF.

The rearrangement joins TRBV5-1 to TRBJ2-1, with 9 bases aligning to TRBD1. The CDR3 loop spans 16 amino acids. Germline lookup yields CDR1 SGHRS and CDR2 YFSETQ. V was pared by 3 bases and J by 1 base, with 5 bases of the junction left unmatched. The DNA of the CDR3 is TGCGCCAGCAGCTCTACCGGGACAGGGTCCTACAATGAGCAGTTCTTC. Amino acids: CASSSTGTGSYNEQFF.

This chain joins TRBV7-9 and TRBJ2-2, with D uncertain. Trimming removed 6 bases at V and 6 bases at J, with 11 bases between. Germline V lookup: CDR1 SEHNR, CDR2 FQNEAQ (reference sequence). CDR3 length equals 13 residues. The CDR3 here is CASRLVSAGELFF. DNA for the CDR3: TGTGCCAGCAGACTGGTGTCGGCCGGGGAGCTGTTTTTT.

This clonotype was recorded many times. The CDR3 DNA reads as TGTGCCAGCAGCCAAGAGGATGGGGCCATCGGCACAGATACGCAGTATTTT. The encoded protein is CASSQEDGAIGTDTQYF. The rearrangement joins TRBV4-2 to TRBJ2-3; a weak D match, TRBD1 (5 bases). Germline-derived CDR1 and CDR2 are LGHNA and YNFKEQ. The CDR3 is 17 amino acids. Deletions cut 0 bases from V and 1 base from J, with 14 bases between.

The chain links TRBV5-6 to TRBJ2-3, with 7 bases identical to TRBD1. The junction had 15 bases not matched to a gene; V was cut back by 4 bases and J by 4 bases. The CDR3 covers 17 residues. The germline V gene encodes CDR1 SGHDT and CDR2 YYEEEE. CDR3 residues: CASSPAALGTEADTQYF. CDR3 coding DNA: TGTGCCAGCAGCCCGGCGGCGTTGGGGACAGAAGCAGATACGCAGTATTTT. The full variable domain, with the rest looked up from reference TRBV5-6 and TRBJ2-3, is DAGVTQSPTHLIKTRGQQVTLRCSPKSGHDTVSWYQQALGQGPQFIFQYYEEEERQRGNFPDRFSGHQFPNYSSELNVNALLLGDSALYLCASSPAALGTEADTQYFGPGTRLTVL.

This sequence joins TRBV4-2 and TRBJ2-7, with 11 positions matching TRBD2. This CDR3 has 14 residues. V was pared by 4 bases and J by 4 bases, with 3 bases of the junction left unmatched. Germline loops: CDR1 LGHNA, CDR2 YNFKEQ. This CDR3 reads CASSLTSGGYEQYV. CDR3 DNA sequence: TGTGCCAGCAGCCTCACTAGCGGGGGTTACGAGCAGTACGTC.

V gene TRBV20-1 combines with J gene TRBJ2-1; D might be TRBD2 (5 bases). V dropped 0 bases and J dropped 9 bases, with 9 bases sitting between them. CDR3 length: 12 amino acids. Germline CDR1 is DFQATT and CDR2 is SNEGSKA (reference sequence). Written as DNA, the CDR3 is TGCAGTGCTAGAGATCGGGGAAGTGAGCAGTTCTTC. This codes for CSARDRGSEQFF.

A note on this clonotype: At one end, the junction sequence differs from germline, possibly due to a read error. The V call is TRBV29-1, the J call TRBJ2-2; perhaps TRBD2 as D (5 bases). Germline-derived CDR1 and CDR2 are SQVTM and ANQGSEA. The length of the CDR3 is 13 residues. CDR3 nucleotide sequence: TGCAGCTTCCGGGATAGGTACACCGGGGAGATGTTTTTT. It yields the protein CSFRDRYTGEMFF.

The chain has TRBV4-1 and TRBJ2-2; D is perhaps TRBD2 (5 bases). V shed 5 bases and J shed 7 bases, with 17 bases lying between them. Per the germline V gene, CDR1 is MGHRA and CDR2 is YSYEKL. The CDR3 extends over 15 amino acids. As DNA, the CDR3 is TGCGCCAGCAGCGGACTTCTAACGTGGCACGGGGAGCTGTTTTTT. As protein: CASSGLLTWHGELFF.

CDR3 nucleotide sequence: TGCAGTGCCGCTCCCGACAGGGCGGAGACCCAGTACTTC. This sequence encodes CSAAPDRAETQYF. This chain joins TRBV20-1 and TRBJ2-5; 7 nucleotides align to TRBD1. Trimming removed 6 bases from V and 5 bases from J; junction bases left unmatched: 9. The CDR3 has 13 residues. From germline, CDR1 is DFQATT and CDR2 SNEGSKA (reference sequence).

This clonotype was recorded a few times. This chain links TRBV29-1 with TRBJ2-3, with D tentatively TRBD1 or TRBD2 (6 bases each). The CDR3 is made up of 12 amino acids. Trimming shortened V by 4 bases and J by 7 bases, and 12 bases separated the two germline ends. Germline CDR1 and CDR2: SQVTM and ANQGSEA. CDR3 protein: CSVGQGRNTQYF. The CDR3 region has the DNA TGCAGCGTTGGGCAGGGGAGGAATACGCAGTATTTT.

This clonotype was counted a few times. The rearrangement links TRBV7-8 to TRBJ2-7; D may correspond to TRBD1 or TRBD2 (5 bases each). The V gene's germline CDR1 is SGHVS and CDR2 FQNEAQ. The V end lost 5 bases, the J end lost 3 bases, and 17 bases lay between the germline ends. This CDR3 has 15 amino acids. The CDR3 is CASSLPMRGVYEQYV. CDR3 in DNA: TGTGCCAGCAGCCTCCCGATGAGGGGAGTCTACGAGCAGTACGTC.

This clonotype was seen only a few times. The chain employs TRBV4-1 and TRBJ2-2, with 7 nucleotides matching TRBD1. CDR1 MGHRA and CDR2 YSYEKL come from the germline V gene. Trimming took 3 bases from V and 7 from J; bases not matched to a gene: 5. The CDR3 contains 14 residues. CDR3 coding DNA: TGCGCCAGCAGCCATACGACAGGGCTCGGGGAGCTGTTTTTT. Translated: CASSHTTGLGELFF.

This clonotype occurred a few times. The V call is TRBV6-5, the J call TRBJ1-5; TRBD1 matches at 8 bases. CDR3 length equals 15 residues. V dropped 6 bases and J dropped 6; count of bases not matched to a gene: 10. CDR1 is MNHEY and CDR2 is SVGAGI in the germline V gene. CDR3 region: CASSPGQGLAQPQHF. The DNA of the CDR3 is TGTGCCAGCAGCCCCGGACAGGGTTTAGCTCAGCCCCAGCATTTT.

J is TRBJ1-2 and V is TRBV12-3 or TRBV12-4, with D hard to call. V was clipped by 4 bases and J by 0 bases, with 6 bases between them. The CDR3 spans 13 residues. CDR3 region: CASSWASNYGYTF. As DNA, the CDR3 is TGTGCCAGCAGTTGGGCCTCTAACTATGGCTACACCTTC.

The CDR3 loop reads CSVEGGVDGYTF. The CDR3 DNA sequence: TGCAGCGTTGAAGGTGGGGTGGATGGCTACACCTTC. V usage is TRBV29-1 and J usage is TRBJ1-2; unclear D gene. This CDR3 is built from 12 residues. CDR1 and CDR2 from the germline V gene are SQVTM and ANQGSEA. The V gene lost 1 base and the J gene lost 6 bases, with 9 bases spanning the gap.

Only a few counts were recorded for this clonotype. V and J are TRBV5-1 and TRBJ1-1; tentatively, D is TRBD1 (6 bases). CDR1 and CDR2 from the germline V gene are SGHRS and YFSETQ. V lost 0 bases, J lost 4 bases, and 13 bases lay in between. This CDR3 spans 15 amino acids. The CDR3: CASSLVTGLGTEAFF. As DNA, the CDR3 is TGCGCCAGCAGCTTGGTAACAGGGTTGGGCACTGAAGCTTTCTTT.

This clonotype was recorded a few times. The chain is built from TRBV7-2 and TRBJ1-5, with D possibly being TRBD1 (5 bases). V was cut by 2 bases and J by 5 bases, with 13 bases left in between. Germline V gives CDR1 SGHTA, CDR2 FQGNSA. The CDR3 extends over 15 amino acids. Written as DNA, the CDR3 is TGTGCCAGCAGCTTAATGGGCGGGACGGATCAGCCCCAGCATTTT. This translates into CASSLMGGTDQPQHF.

This clonotype showed up just a few times. The J gene is TRBJ2-3, the V gene TRBV10-3, with 7 bases matching TRBD1. Germline CDR1 is ENHRY and CDR2 is SYGVKD. J lost 4 bases, V lost 4 bases, and 26 bases had no gene match. The CDR3 length is 21 residues. CDR3 protein: CAISVPVRPLGTEVPPDTQYF. The CDR3 region has the DNA TGTGCCATCAGTGTCCCCGTTCGGCCCCTTGGGACAGAAGTTCCTCCAGATACGCAGTATTTT.

CDR3 region: CASSISVGNTGELFF. CDR3 in DNA: TGTGCCAGCAGCATTAGCGTGGGGAACACCGGGGAGCTGTTTTTT. This chain joins TRBV7-2 and TRBJ2-2; weak D call: TRBD2 (5 bases). V shed 5 bases and J shed 1 base, with 11 bases lying between them. The CDR3 loop spans 15 amino acids. Germline CDR1 reads SGHTA; CDR2 reads FQGNSA.

This clonotype was counted a few times. DNA of the CDR3: TGTGCCAGCAGCTGGACAGGAAACCTAAATCAGCCCCAGCATTTT. Encoded protein: CASSWTGNLNQPQHF. The genes are TRBV9 and TRBJ1-5, with 7 bases matching TRBD1. With 4 bases clipped from V and 4 bases from J, the junction kept 8 bases outside the gene matches. The CDR3 spans 15 residues. The germline CDR1 and CDR2 sequences are SGDLS and YYNGEE.

This chain links TRBV11-2 with TRBJ2-3; 9 bases match TRBD2. Germline CDR1 SGHAT, CDR2 FQNNGV. The V gene end was trimmed by 1 base and the J gene end by 2 bases; junction bases not matched to a gene: 7. The CDR3 extends over 17 amino acids. The DNA for the CDR3 is TGTGCCAGCAGCTTAGGAGTAGCGGGGGACTACACAGATACGCAGTATTTT. Translated, it gives CASSLGVAGDYTDTQYF.

The chain joins TRBV7-6 to TRBJ2-1; TRBD1 matches at 10 bases. The CDR3 contains 13 residues. With V trimmed by 5 bases and J by 8 bases, 3 bases remained unmatched. Looked up from germline, CDR1 is SGHVS and CDR2 is FNYEAQ. The CDR3, as DNA: TGTGCCAGCAGCAGGGACAGGGGCCATGAGCAGTTCTTC. This codes for CASSRDRGHEQFF.

This chain connects TRBV19 to TRBJ1-2, with D unclear. In germline, CDR1 is LNHDA, CDR2 SQIVND (reference sequence). V was clipped by 5 bases and J by 8 bases, with 18 bases between them. The CDR3 loop spans 14 amino acids. The CDR3 loop reads CASSPSYGVSGYTF. The CDR3 DNA reads as TGTGCCAGTAGTCCCTCCTACGGCGTCTCCGGCTACACCTTC.

Comments on this clonotype: Compared with germline, one end of the junction differs, possibly owing to a read error. The rearrangement links TRBV5-6 to TRBJ2-7; unclear D gene. This CDR3 has 14 amino acids. Germline lookup yields CDR1 SGHDT and CDR2 YYEEEE. The CDR3 nucleotides are TGTGCCAGCAGCTTTGAACCCCTACGAAGCGAGAAGTACTTC. The encoded protein is CASSFEPLRSEKYF. Full variable domain (outside the CDR3, taken from reference TRBV5-6 and TRBJ2-7): DAGVTQSPTHLIKTRGQQVTLRCSPKSGHDTVSWYQQALGQGPQFIFQYYEEEERQRGNFPDRFSGHQFPNYSSELNVNALLLGDSALYLCASSFEPLRSEKYFGPGTRLTVT.